A selection of T cell receptor beta chains follows, all from one sample in a study of blood T cell repertoires in COVID-19. Measured with immunoSEQ multiplex PCR; TCRdb has only the in-frame clones, and not every one. This table holds 310,000 or so clones, about 91% found once. What was sequenced was PBMCs or T cells enriched from blood (not recorded which). These receptors were taken from a woman under 30 who had recovered from COVID-19. The CDR3 runs from the conserved cysteine through the conserved F or W. A D gene is named only where the DNA matches it firmly. Clone size appears in some rows only: once, few, many, or a class for an expanded clone.

d_gene	v_gene	j_gene	abundance	CDR3nt	CDR3aa
TRBD2	TRBV27	TRBJ2-7	.	TGTGCCAGCAGGGAAAGCGGGAGGTCGTACGAGCAGTACTTC	CASRESGRSYEQYF
TRBD1	TRBV9	TRBJ1-5	.	TGTGCCAGCAGCCCAACAGGGGGTGGGCAGCCCCAGCATTTT	CASSPTGGGQPQHF
.	TRBV28	TRBJ2-3	.	TGTGCCAGCAGTGCAGGGACTACAGATACGCAGTATTTT	CASSAGTTDTQYF
TRBD2	TRBV4-1	TRBJ2-5	.	TGCGCCAGCAGCCAACCCTACCATCGACTAGCGGGGGAACAAGAGACCCAGTACTTC	CASSQPYHRLAGEQETQYF
TRBD2	TRBV11-2	TRBJ2-7	once	TGTGCCAGCAGCGGCCGACTAGCGGTAAGGGTATACGAGCAGTACTTC	CASSGRLAVRVYEQYF
TRBD2	TRBV4-2	TRBJ2-2	.	TGTGCCAGCAGCCAAGACCTGAGGACTAGCGCCGGGGAGCTGTTTTTT	CASSQDLRTSAGELFF
.	TRBV7-9	TRBJ2-2	.	TGTGCCAGCAGGCCAAACGGGATTAACACCGGGGAGCTGTTTTTT	CASRPNGINTGELFF
.	TRBV28	TRBJ1-1	.	TGTGCCAGCAGTATCTCCCTCATCAGCACTGAAGCTTTCTTT	CASSISLISTEAFF
TRBD1	TRBV6-6	TRBJ1-5	.	TGTGCCAGCAGCCAGGGGGGCAATCAGCCCCAGCATTTT	CASSQGGNQPQHF
TRBD2	TRBV18	TRBJ2-1	.	TGTGCCAGCTCACCACGGACTAGCGCATCCTACAATGAGCAGTTCTTC	CASSPRTSASYNEQFF
TRBD1	TRBV19	TRBJ2-2	.	TGTGCCAGTGCCGACAGGGGGGACACCGGGGAGCTGTTTTTT	CASADRGDTGELFF
TRBD1	TRBV10-3	TRBJ1-2	.	TGTGCCATCAGTGATTACGGACAGGGGGCCGCTAACTATGGCTACACCTTC	CAISDYGQGAANYGYTF
.	TRBV28	TRBJ2-7	.	TGTGCCAGCTCCCTTGTGGGCTGGCATCCCTACGAGCAGTACTTC	CASSLVGWHPYEQYF
.	TRBV19	TRBJ1-1	few	TGTGCCAGTAGTATCCTAAGAAGGAGCACTGAAGCTTTCTTT	CASSILRRSTEAFF
TRBD2	TRBV18	TRBJ2-7	.	TGTGCCAGCTCACCAGGGGGTAGCGGGGGAACCTACGAGCAGTACTTC	CASSPGGSGGTYEQYF
.	TRBV5-6	TRBJ2-7	.	TGTGCCAGCAATGGGCGCTACGAGCAGTACTTC	CASNGRYEQYF
TRBD1	TRBV27	TRBJ1-6	.	TGTGCCAGCAGAGACAGGGGGAGCTCCTATAATTCACCCCTCCACTTT	CASRDRGSSYNSPLHF
.	TRBV7-2	TRBJ1-1	.	TGTGCCAGCAGCTCAGCAGAGGGAGCTTTCTTT	CASSSAEGAFF
TRBD2	TRBV2	TRBJ2-2	.	TGTGCCAGCACCCGACTAGCGGGGGCCACCGGGGAGCTGTTTTTT	CASTRLAGATGELFF
.	TRBV7-2	TRBJ1-2	.	TGTGCCAGCAGCTTAGGGGGCAGGTCCTATGGCTACACCTTC	CASSLGGRSYGYTF
TRBD1	TRBV6-5	TRBJ1-1	once	TGTGCCAGCCAAAACCGACAGGGTATTACTGAAGCTTTCTTT	CASQNRQGITEAFF
.	TRBV5-5	TRBJ1-6	.	TGTGCCAGCAGAGTGGTTGAGGGAAATTCACCCCTCCACTTT	CASRVVEGNSPLHF
TRBD2	TRBV5-1	TRBJ2-7	.	TGCGCCAGCAGCTTGTCGGGACTAGCAGGCTACGAGCAGTACTTC	CASSLSGLAGYEQYF
TRBD1	TRBV7-2	TRBJ2-7	many	TGTGCCAGCAGCCCTAGGGACAGGGGGTACTACGAGCAGTACTTC	CASSPRDRGYYEQYF
.	TRBV7-2	TRBJ2-7	.	TGTGCCAGCAGCTTTAACAACCCCTACGAGCAGTACTTC	CASSFNNPYEQYF
TRBD2	TRBV20-1	TRBJ2-1	.	TGCAGTGCTAGTTTCGGGGCTAGCGGGGGGGTCGAGGAGCAGTTCTTC	CSASFGASGGVEEQFF
.	TRBV9	TRBJ1-1	many	TGTGCCAGCAGCGTTAGTTACAGGGCCCAGAACACTGAAGCTTTCTTT	CASSVSYRAQNTEAFF
.	TRBV29-1	TRBJ2-7	.	TGCAGCGTTGAAGGGAGTGGGGGCCGCGAGCAGTACTTC	CSVEGSGGREQYF
.	TRBV6-2/TRBV6-3	TRBJ1-5	.	TGTGCCAGCAGTTACCCGAAAATCCAGAAGAATCAGCCCCAGCATTTT	CASSYPKIQKNQPQHF
TRBD1	TRBV9	TRBJ1-1	.	TGTGCCAGCAGCGTAGCGTACAGGGGGGGTGAAGCTTTCTTT	CASSVAYRGGEAFF
TRBD1	TRBV5-1	TRBJ1-2	.	TGCGCCAGCAGCTACATCGGACAGGGCCCGGCAGGCTACACCTTC	CASSYIGQGPAGYTF
.	TRBV25-1	TRBJ1-1	.	TGTGCCAGCAAGGGGTCGGGCACTGAAGCTTTCTTT	CASKGSGTEAFF
.	TRBV18	TRBJ2-7	.	TGTGCCAGCTCCCTTGTGACAGGGGAGGGCGAGCAGTACTTC	CASSLVTGEGEQYF
.	TRBV19	TRBJ2-5	.	TGTGCCAGTAGTGTACTGGTCGGGGGTGCAGAGACCCAGTACTTC	CASSVLVGGAETQYF
.	TRBV6-5	TRBJ1-4	few	TGTGCCAGCAGTTCCACCAGGGCGGAAAAACTGTTTTTT	CASSSTRAEKLFF
.	TRBV12-3/TRBV12-4	TRBJ2-5	.	TGTGCCAGCAGTTTAACAGGGACGGAGACCCAGTACTTC	CASSLTGTETQYF
.	TRBV7-2	TRBJ1-2	.	TGTGCCAGCAGCTTCGACAGGTGGAACTATGGCTACACCTTC	CASSFDRWNYGYTF
.	TRBV2	TRBJ1-2	.	TGTGCCAGCAGTGAGGCACAGCCTAAGGCGACCTTC	CASSEAQPKATF
.	TRBV2	TRBJ1-1	.	TGTGCCAGCAGACCCGAGAGGCCTGAAGCTTTCTTT	CASRPERPEAFF
.	TRBV7-2	TRBJ2-7	.	TGTGCCAGCACCTTACGTTACAGGTCGGATGGCGAGCAGTACTTC	CASTLRYRSDGEQYF
TRBD1	TRBV19	TRBJ1-3	.	TGTGCCAGTAGCGCAACAGGGGCGTCTGGAAACACCATATATTTT	CASSATGASGNTIYF
TRBD2	TRBV7-3	TRBJ2-1	few	TGTGCCAGCAGCTCCCCGGGACTAGCGGGGAACAATGAGCAGTTCTTC	CASSSPGLAGNNEQFF
TRBD2	TRBV7-2	TRBJ2-2	.	TGTGCCAGCGGCCCCCAACTAGCGGACACCGGGGAGCTGTTTTTT	CASGPQLADTGELFF
TRBD1	TRBV9	TRBJ2-2	.	TGTGCCAGCAGCCAGACAGGGGCGAACACCGGGGAGCTGTTTTTT	CASSQTGANTGELFF
TRBD2	TRBV5-1	TRBJ2-1	.	TGCGCCAGCAGCTTGGTTGGACTAGCGGGGAGCTCCTACAATGAGCAGTTCTTC	CASSLVGLAGSSYNEQFF
TRBD2	TRBV7-7	TRBJ2-1	.	TGTGCCAGCAGTCGGACTAGCGGGGCCGAGCAGTTCTTC	CASSRTSGAEQFF
.	TRBV30	TRBJ2-7	.	TGTGCCTGGAGTAGAGGAGCACTCTACGAGCAGTACTTC	CAWSRGALYEQYF